This T cell receptor beta chain was obtained from a study of blood T cell repertoires in COVID-19 (dated by TCRdb to the early 2020s). About the investigation overall: Samples from collaborators originated in the United States, Italy and Spain and spanned both the acute and convalescent phases of COVID-19. HLA class I and class II types, where available, came from metadata supplied by the sample provider rather than from assay-based typing. The prospective study material was composed of cDNA or gDNA derived from T cells, B-cell-depleted T cells, or PBMCs. The repertoires were made available in a free public database intended to serve as a resource for research on the immune response to SARS-CoV-2. The dataset comprised deeply sampled blood TCRbeta repertoires from subjects exposed to, actively infected with, or recovered from COVID-19. The samples were drawn from the first 160 participants of the ongoing ImmuneRACE study and from 950 to 1,500 subjects provided by 6 global collaborators. The sample metadata nearly always contained a de-identified subject ID, COVID-19 status, age in years and sex. Here is what the overall study found, with its caveats: Clinical and demographic metadata were provided uncurated, with the amount varying by source and participant.

From cysteine to phenylalanine, the CDR3 is 14 amino acids long. Left in the record is the CDR3 DNA by itself, 42 bases read in frame from the first base. From V the trimming removes 2 bases and from J it removes 6 bases, while the gene matches leave 6 bases of the junction unaccounted for. The germline V gene supplies CDR1 MNHEY and CDR2 SVGEGT. In the prospective study, participants were about 18 to 95 years old, resided in 20 to 30 geographic areas of the United States, and were enrolled through a virtual design. To assign participants to cohorts, the prospective study relied on clinical history that participants themselves reported in a screening survey and a study questionnaire. Recovered participants in ImmuneRACE Cohort 3 were defined as having two consecutive negative NP/OP PCR tests, clearance from a healthcare professional, or resolution of symptoms. Each participant in the prospective study had whole blood, serum and a nasopharyngeal or oropharyngeal swab collected by mobile phlebotomists. Participants in the prospective study had the option to provide additional blood draws and questionnaires over a 2-month period. Prospective study blood samples were shipped either frozen or at room temperature before DNA extraction.

TCRbeta CDR3 regions were amplified from genomic DNA by means of the immunoSEQ Assay, a bias-controlled multiplex PCR. The paper's data handling went like this. Nucleated cell counts per sample were estimated from amplification of reference gene primers within the assay. To quantify the absolute abundance of each unique TCRbeta CDR3 rearrangement, sequence reads were collapsed and filtered. For each sample, productive Simpson clonality was calculated as the square root of Simpson's diversity index over productive rearrangements. Sourced from immuneACCESS, this table was stored by TCRdb with only in-frame sequences that have V and J called. A share of the clones is absent; for the studies checked, an unresolved V gene accounts for under half, and the remainder has no known explanation. V and J calls and clone size are those listed in that table; D and trimming were worked out from the DNA. Across this sample there are about 430,000 clones, with around 87% seen only once. Jointly, the top ten make up about 1.1% of the sample.

Comments on this clone: No cognate antigen has been identified for it. The sample holds no much larger clone one base away, and base qualities are not on file.

The sample consisted of PBMCs or T cells enriched from blood (not recorded which). The V and J segments used are TRBV6-2 or TRBV6-3 and TRBJ2-7; TRBD2 lines up with 8 middle nucleotides. The receptor was isolated from a man aged 25-40 years who had recovered from COVID-19. This receptor has the CDR3 CASSYLSGIGEQYF. The bases are TGTGCCAGCAGTTACCTTAGCGGGATCGGCGAGCAGTACTTC.